The clone carrying this TCR beta chain registers medium-sized (0.01 to 0.1%) by frequency. The data were taken from a study of CD8 T cells in cerebrospinal fluid in Alzheimer's disease. TCRdb re-analyzed the 10x single-cell sequencing reads; it lists each CDR3 protein once, without DNA. Its listing shows approximately 820 distinct CDR3 sequences. This TCR derives from a human donor with Parkinson's disease. The material sequenced was cerebrospinal fluid.

The CDR3 region is CASSFRGGYTF. The rearrangement uses TRBV11-3 and TRBJ1-2. CDR1 is SGHNT and CDR2 is YENEEA in the germline V gene. The CDR3 is 11 residues long.